This entry concerns a single TCR beta chain. This CDR3 has 13 residues. V lost 1 base to trimming and J lost 9 bases, with 12 bases between them. The germline gives CDR1 WSHSY, CDR2 SAAADI. The sample is drawn from a study of cytomegalovirus exposure and HLA in healthy donors. The PCR contained 60 Vbeta and 13 Jbeta primers. The protocol was immunoSEQ multiplex PCR, while the TCRdb copy is restricted to in-frame clones and leaves out a portion. The table shows about 250,000 clones, with approximately 70% occurring only once. The chain employs TRBV10-2 and TRBJ1-2; TRBD1 is a possible D gene (6 bases). The sequence came from a female donor in good health and CMV-seronegative. The sequenced material came from PBMCs. CDR3 coding DNA: TGCGCCAGCAGTGAGTGGGAGGGGGGTAGCTACACCTTC. It is translated as CASSEWEGGSYTF.